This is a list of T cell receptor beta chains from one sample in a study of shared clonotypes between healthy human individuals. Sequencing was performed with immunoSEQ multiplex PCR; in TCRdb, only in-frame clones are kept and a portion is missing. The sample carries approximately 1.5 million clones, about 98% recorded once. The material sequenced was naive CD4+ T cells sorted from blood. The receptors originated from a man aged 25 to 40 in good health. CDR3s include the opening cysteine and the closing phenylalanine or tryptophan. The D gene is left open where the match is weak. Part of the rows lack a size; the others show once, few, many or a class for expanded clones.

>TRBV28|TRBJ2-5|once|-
CASSPTGRETQYF
TGTGCCAGCAGTCCAACAGGGAGAGAGACCCAGTACTTC
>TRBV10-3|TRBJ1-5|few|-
CAIRREGQPQHF
TGTGCCATCAGGAGGGAGGGGCAGCCCCAGCATTTT
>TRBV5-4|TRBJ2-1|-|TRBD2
CASSHKREGPWNEQFF
TGTGCCAGCAGCCATAAGCGGGAGGGCCCATGGAATGAGCAGTTCTTC
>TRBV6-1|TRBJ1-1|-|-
CASSEVSGRITEAFF
TGTGCCAGCAGTGAAGTATCAGGGAGGATCACTGAAGCTTTCTTT
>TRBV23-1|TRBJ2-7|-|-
CASRTGFNVYEQYF
TGCGCCAGCAGGACTGGGTTCAATGTATACGAGCAGTACTTC
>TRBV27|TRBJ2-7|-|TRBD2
CASMISGRGEQYF
TGTGCCAGCATGATTAGCGGGAGAGGCGAGCAGTACTTC
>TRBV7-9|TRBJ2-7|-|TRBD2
CASSYFTSGRISYEQYF
TGTGCCAGCAGCTACTTTACTAGCGGGAGGATCTCCTACGAGCAGTACTTC
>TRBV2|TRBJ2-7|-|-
CASRGPRNPYEQYF
TGTGCCAGCAGAGGACCGCGGAACCCCTACGAGCAGTACTTC
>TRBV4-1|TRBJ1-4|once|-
CASSQLTGIGAEKLFF
TGCGCCAGCAGCCAATTAACCGGGATTGGGGCTGAAAAACTGTTTTTT
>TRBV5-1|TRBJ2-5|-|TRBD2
CASSFGGRGETQYF
TGCGCCAGCAGCTTCGGGGGGAGAGGAGAGACCCAGTACTTC
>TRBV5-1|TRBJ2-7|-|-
CASSGAGRYEQYF
TGCGCCAGCTCTGGTGCGGGACGGTACGAGCAGTACTTC
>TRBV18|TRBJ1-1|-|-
CASSQGTVRTEAFF
TGTGCCAGCTCCCAGGGGACGGTGAGGACTGAAGCTTTCTTT
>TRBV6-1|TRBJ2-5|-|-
CASSEEWGSYQETQYF
TGTGCCAGCAGTGAAGAGTGGGGGTCGTACCAAGAGACCCAGTACTTC
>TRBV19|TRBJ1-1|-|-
CASSINSNTEAFF
TGTGCCAGTAGTATAAACAGTAACACTGAAGCTTTCTTT
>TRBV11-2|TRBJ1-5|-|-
CASSLGLGGQPQHF
TGTGCCAGCAGCTTAGGTCTAGGAGGTCAGCCCCAGCATTTT
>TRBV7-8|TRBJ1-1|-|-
CASSLGRVGAFF
TGTGCCAGCAGCTTAGGAAGGGTAGGAGCTTTCTTT
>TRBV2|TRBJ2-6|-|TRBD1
CASSALRQGARGANVLTF
TGTGCCAGCAGCGCCCTTCGGCAGGGGGCGCGTGGGGCCAACGTCCTGACTTTC
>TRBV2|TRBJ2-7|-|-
CASRGNRGLSSYEQYF
TGTGCCAGCAGGGGTAACAGGGGACTAAGCTCCTACGAGCAGTACTTC
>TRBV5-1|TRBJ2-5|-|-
CASSLLGRSEETQYF
TGCGCCAGCAGCTTGCTAGGGAGAAGCGAGGAGACCCAGTACTTC
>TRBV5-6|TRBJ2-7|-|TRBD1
CASRLGDRASAEQYF
TGTGCCAGCAGACTTGGGGACAGGGCCTCGGCCGAGCAGTACTTC
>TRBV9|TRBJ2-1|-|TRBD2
CASSVASGRVNGNEQFF
TGTGCCAGCAGCGTGGCTAGCGGGAGGGTGAATGGCAATGAGCAGTTCTTC
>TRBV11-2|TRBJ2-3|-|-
CASSNSRAGNMAHTDTQYF
TGTGCCAGCAGCAACAGTCGGGCCGGGAATATGGCACACACAGATACGCAGTATTTT